The 9 T cell receptor beta chains below were found in one sample sequenced in a study of CXCR3-negative and CXCR3-positive naive CD8 T cells. Each TRB cDNA library was prepared by 5' RACE (with UMI labels). TCRdb reprocessed the 5' RACE reads; each CDR3 protein has one entry and no DNA is given. The listing records fewer than 95,000 distinct CDR3 sequences. Sequencing used naive CXCR3- CD8+ T cells from blood. Subset of the sample: CD45RO-CCR7+CD27+CD95- naive CD8+ T cells lacking CXCR3 (TNR3-). These receptors were obtained from a human donor in good health. Some clones in this sample may be carry-over from other donors' samples.

V usage is TRBV27 and J usage is TRBJ2-7; the TCRdb call, TRBD2, lacks DNA for checking. The CDR3 has 14 residues. Germline V gene lookup returns CDR1 MNHEY and CDR2 SMNVEV (reference sequence). CDR3: CASSLGGGAHEQYF.

J is TRBJ2-1 and V is TRBV20-1; there is no DNA to check the TCRdb D call of TRBD2. The length of the CDR3 is 16 residues. Germline assignment: CDR1 DFQATT and CDR2 SNEGSKA (reference sequence). CDR3 protein: CSARDPEVLGRPRQIF.

This chain links TRBV4-3 with TRBJ2-5; TCRdb's D gene call, TRBD1, goes unchecked for lack of DNA. This CDR3 is built from 17 residues. Germline V gives CDR1 LGHNA, CDR2 YSLEER. Here the CDR3 reads CASSQNVHPGRPETQYF.

The chain recombines TRBV25-1 with TRBJ1-1. The CDR3 spans 13 residues. Germline V CDR1 and CDR2: MGHDK, SYGVNS. The CDR3: CASNVLDNTEAFF. The variable domain in full, completed from reference TRBV25-1 and TRBJ1-1, reads EADIYQTPRYLVIGTGKKITLECSQTMGHDKMYWYQQDPGMELHLIHYSYGVNSTEKGDLSSESTVSRIRTEHFPLTLESARPSHTSQYLCASNVLDNTEAFFGQGTRLTVV.

CDR3 amino acids: CSARDLTGGNEQFF. The chain is built from TRBV20-1 and TRBJ2-1; TCRdb calls TRBD1, which cannot be checked without DNA. The CDR3 is 14 amino acids. The germline gives CDR1 DFQATT, CDR2 SNEGSKA (reference sequence).

The chain recombines TRBV10-2 with TRBJ2-5; TCRdb's assignment of TRBD2 cannot be checked, as there is no DNA. In germline, CDR1 is WSHSY, CDR2 SAAADI. There are 13 residues in the CDR3. CDR3 amino acids: CASSEQGPWTQYF.

The chain has TRBV24-1 and TRBJ2-1. CDR3 length: 14 residues. Per germline, CDR1 KGHDR and CDR2 SFDVKD. The CDR3 loop reads CATSDHYEVDEQFF.

The V and J genes are TRBV7-9 and TRBJ2-3. This CDR3 spans 12 amino acids. Germline V gene data show CDR1 as SEHNR and CDR2 as FQNEAQ (reference sequence). The CDR3 spells CASSLSGDTQYF.

The V call is TRBV28, the J call TRBJ1-4. This CDR3 spans 15 amino acids. Germline lookup yields CDR1 MDHEN and CDR2 SYDVKM. The CDR3 region is CASSLGRTTNEKLFF.